This entry lists 4 T cell receptor beta chains sequenced from one sample in a study of CD8 T cells in ankylosing spondylitis. Study-wide results and caveats: What appeared characteristic of ankylosing spondylitis blood was a TCR beta motif of 7 or 8 highly homologous variants.

These TCRs' antigens remain unknown. A single record per CDR3 protein comes from TCRdb applying MiXCR to the 5' RACE reads. The repertoire holds roughly 470,000 distinct CDR3 sequences, with more than 25% as singletons. The sample comprised blood, either unsorted or a sorted T cell fraction (not recorded which). The receptors originated from a male donor with ankylosing spondylitis.

There are a few counts of this clonotype. CDR3 bases: TGTGCCAGCAGCCAAGATTCGTTCGGGACCCAGTACTTC. This translates into CASSQDSFGTQYF. The chain couples TRBV3-1 to TRBJ2-5, with no clear D. V was shortened by 0 bases and J by 7 bases, with 9 bases between the two germline ends. Germline V gene sequence: CDR1 LGHDT, CDR2 YNNKEL (reference sequence). This CDR3 contains 13 residues.

This clonotype came up a few times. The chain couples TRBV5-1 to TRBJ2-1, with D uncertain. The length of the CDR3 is 14 residues. Trimming took off 5 bases at V and 0 bases at J, with 9 bases between the two ends. Germline V gene lookup returns CDR1 SGHRS and CDR2 YFSETQ. The CDR3 DNA follows: TGCGCCAGCAGAACCGTAAGCTCCTACAATGAGCAGTTCTTC. It yields the protein CASRTVSSYNEQFF.

Only a few counts were recorded for this clonotype. The chain uses TRBV20-1 and TRBJ2-1, with TRBD1 as a possible D gene (5 bases). Germline assignment: CDR1 DFQATT and CDR2 SNEGSKA (reference sequence). V dropped 2 bases and J dropped 3 bases, with 11 bases sitting between them. The CDR3 totals 14 residues. CDR3 sequence (DNA): TGCAGTGCTAGACCACCTCAGGGCTACAATGAGCAGTTCTTC. As protein: CSARPPQGYNEQFF.

The chain carries TRBV3-1 and TRBJ2-7; D call uncertain. In germline, CDR1 is LGHDT, CDR2 YNNKEL (reference sequence). The CDR3 is made up of 13 amino acids. V lost 0 bases, J lost 0 bases, and 3 bases lay in between. CDR3 nucleotide sequence: TGTGCCAGCAGCCAAGATCACTCCTACGAGCAGTACTTC. Translation: CASSQDHSYEQYF.